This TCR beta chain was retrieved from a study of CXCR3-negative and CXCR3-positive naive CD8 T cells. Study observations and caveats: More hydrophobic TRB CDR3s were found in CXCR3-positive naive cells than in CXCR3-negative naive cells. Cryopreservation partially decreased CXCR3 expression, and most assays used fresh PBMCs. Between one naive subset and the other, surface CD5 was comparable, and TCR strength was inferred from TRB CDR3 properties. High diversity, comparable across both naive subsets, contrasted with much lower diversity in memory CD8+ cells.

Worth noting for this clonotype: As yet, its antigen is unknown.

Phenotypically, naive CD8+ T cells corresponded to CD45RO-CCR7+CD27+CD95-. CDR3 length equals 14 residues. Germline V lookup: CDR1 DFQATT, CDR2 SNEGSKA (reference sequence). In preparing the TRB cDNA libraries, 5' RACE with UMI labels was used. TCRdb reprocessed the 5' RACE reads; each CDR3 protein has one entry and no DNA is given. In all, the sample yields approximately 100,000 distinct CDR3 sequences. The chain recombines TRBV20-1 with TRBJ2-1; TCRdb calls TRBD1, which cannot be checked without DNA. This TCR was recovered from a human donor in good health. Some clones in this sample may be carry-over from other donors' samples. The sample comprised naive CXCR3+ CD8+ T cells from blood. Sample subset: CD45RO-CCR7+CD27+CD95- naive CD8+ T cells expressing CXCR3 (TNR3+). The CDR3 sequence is CSARSGTAYNEQFF.